The 18 T cell receptor beta chains below were found in one sample sequenced in a study of cytomegalovirus exposure and HLA in healthy donors. Use of 60 Vbeta and 13 Jbeta primers characterized the PCR. This table comes from immunoSEQ multiplex PCR, and its TCRdb copy is limited to in-frame clones, with some not included. The sample shows around 260,000 clones, 80% of them seen only once. The sequencing input was PBMCs. The source of these receptors is a girl aged 2-10 years in good health and CMV-seronegative.

In its sample, this clone was seen once. The chain couples TRBV5-1 to TRBJ2-3; D is unclear. CDR3 length: 13 residues. V dropped 0 bases and J dropped 2 bases, with 4 bases sitting between them. Germline assignment: CDR1 SGHRS and CDR2 YFSETQ. CDR3 nucleotides: TGCGCCAGCAGCTTGGTCCACACAGATACGCAGTATTTT. It specifies CASSLVHTDTQYF.

The chain is built from TRBV30 and TRBJ2-1; perhaps TRBD2 as D (5 bases). V gave up 1 base and J gave up 0 bases, with 7 bases separating them. In germline, CDR1 is GTSNPN, CDR2 SVGIG (reference sequence). CDR3 length: 14 amino acids. CDR3 DNA sequence: TGTGCCTGGAGTGGAGGGTTCTCCTACAATGAGCAGTTCTTC. Amino acid sequence: CAWSGGFSYNEQFF.

The chain carries TRBV27 and TRBJ2-7; 9 nucleotides line up with TRBD2. Per germline, CDR1 MNHEY and CDR2 SMNVEV (reference sequence). This CDR3 spans 12 amino acids. V lost 10 bases and J lost 5; bases outside the gene matches: 6. In nucleotides, the CDR3 is TGTGCCACCGTAGCGGGAGTGAACGAGCAGTACTTC. It is translated as CATVAGVNEQYF.

The gene calls are TRBV4-1 and TRBJ2-5, with 7 bases identical to TRBD2. The V gene's germline CDR1 is MGHRA and CDR2 YSYEKL. The CDR3 has 16 residues. The V segment lost 9 bases and the J segment 4 bases; nucleotides outside the gene matches: 17. The DNA of the CDR3 is TGCGCCAGTTCATTACGAATTCGCGGGAGTACAGAGACCCAGTACTTC. It is translated as CASSLRIRGSTETQYF.

This clone was recorded a few times. The gene calls are TRBV11-2 and TRBJ1-4, with a tentative D call TRBD1 (6 bases). Germline CDR1 SGHAT, CDR2 FQNNGV. Trimming cost V 5 bases and J 8 bases, with 15 bases left between them. The CDR3 consists of 14 residues. CDR3 sequence (DNA): TGTGCCAGCAGCCGAACAGGGATCTTGGAAAAACTGTTTTTT. Translating it yields CASSRTGILEKLFF.

The J gene is TRBJ2-7, the V gene TRBV5-1; 7 bases match TRBD2. Germline CDR1 and CDR2: SGHRS and YFSETQ. Trimming removed 2 bases from V and 0 bases from J; junction bases left unmatched: 8. The CDR3 consists of 16 residues. CDR3 loop: CASSFSSGGFSYEQYF. In DNA, the CDR3 is TGCGCCAGCAGCTTTTCTAGCGGTGGATTCTCCTACGAGCAGTACTTC.

The chain is built from TRBV6-1 and TRBJ2-7, with 12 nucleotides matching TRBD1. CDR3 length: 15 residues. In germline, CDR1 is MNHNS, CDR2 SASEGT. Losses at the gene ends were 8 bases for V and 3 bases for J; bases not matched to a gene: 8. The CDR3 region is CASWDRGLLNYEQYF. DNA for the CDR3: TGTGCCAGCTGGGACAGGGGGCTCCTTAACTACGAGCAGTACTTC.

The V gene is TRBV5-1, the J gene TRBJ2-2; the D gene is possibly TRBD2 (5 bases). The CDR3 contains 12 residues. Germline assignment: CDR1 SGHRS and CDR2 YFSETQ. Trimming removed 1 base from V and 7 bases from J, with 5 bases in between. The CDR3 reads CASSLRGGELFF. The DNA for the CDR3 is TGCGCCAGCAGCTTGCGGGGCGGGGAGCTGTTTTTT.

The V call is TRBV11-2, the J call TRBJ2-1, with no clear D. CDR1 and CDR2 from the germline V gene are SGHAT and FQNNGV. V was trimmed by 2 bases and J by 1 base, leaving 15 bases between them. CDR3 length: 17 amino acids. The DNA of the CDR3 is TGTGCCAGCAGCTTACGTTCCGAGTATGTGTCCTACAATGAGCAGTTCTTC. Its translation is CASSLRSEYVSYNEQFF.

The chain carries TRBV9 and TRBJ1-2, with a possible D match to TRBD1 (6 bases). Deletions cut 0 bases from V and 2 bases from J, with 14 bases between. Germline V CDR1 and CDR2: SGDLS, YYNGEE. The CDR3 has 16 amino acids. The CDR3 bases are TGTGCCAGCAGCGTAGGCCCGGGACAACGAAACTATGGCTACACCTTC. It translates to CASSVGPGQRNYGYTF.

This chain connects TRBV5-1 to TRBJ2-1; no definite D call. The germline CDR1 and CDR2 sequences are SGHRS and YFSETQ. CDR3 length: 12 residues. V was trimmed by 2 bases and J by 6 bases, leaving 6 bases between them. Written as DNA, the CDR3 is TGCGCCAGCAGCTTCGCGCGCAATGAGCAGTTCTTC. Translation: CASSFARNEQFF.

This clone was recorded once. The rearrangement links TRBV7-9 to TRBJ1-1, with a weak D call TRBD1 (5 bases). Looked up from germline, CDR1 is SEHNR and CDR2 is FQNEAQ (reference sequence). This CDR3 is 15 amino acids long. V was cut by 5 bases and J by 1 base, with 14 bases left in between. The CDR3 nucleotides are TGTGCCAGCAGCGCCGCCGGGACTACGAACACTGAAGCTTTCTTT. Translating it yields CASSAAGTTNTEAFF.

V gene TRBV27 combines with J gene TRBJ2-7, with 7 bases aligning to TRBD2. The CDR3 spans 17 residues. The V and J ends lost 4 bases and 3 bases, in that order; junction bases with no gene match: 15. The germline V gene encodes CDR1 MNHEY and CDR2 SMNVEV (reference sequence). As DNA, the CDR3 is TGTGCCAGCAGTTCTTTACTCAGCGGGGAGAGCGTCTACGAGCAGTACTTC. This gives the protein CASSSLLSGESVYEQYF.

The chain has TRBV12-5 and TRBJ2-3, with D unresolved. Germline V gives CDR1 LGHNT, CDR2 FRNRAP. The germline V and J ends were trimmed by 6 bases and 1 base, with 17 bases remaining between them. This CDR3 comprises 16 residues. CDR3 region: CASGPRLASRTDTQYF. CDR3 in DNA: TGTGCTAGTGGCCCCCGACTCGCGAGCCGCACAGATACGCAGTATTTT. The full variable domain, in which reference TRBV12-5 and TRBJ2-3 provide the parts outside the CDR3, is DARVTQTPRHKVTEMGQEVTMRCQPILGHNTVFWYRQTMMQGLELLAYFRNRAPLDDSGMPKDRFSAEMPDATLATLKIQPSEPRDSAVYFCASGPRLASRTDTQYFGPGTRLTVL.

CDR3 loop: CASRRQGPEAPQHF. CDR3 DNA: TGTGCCAGCAGAAGACAGGGTCCCGAGGCGCCCCAGCATTTT. The V gene is TRBV27, the J gene TRBJ1-5, with 7 bases matching TRBD1. The CDR3 contains 14 residues. Germline CDR1 MNHEY, CDR2 SMNVEV (reference sequence). The V and J ends lost 6 bases and 9 bases, in that order; junction bases with no gene match: 11.

This clone was picked up a small number of times. CDR3 in DNA: TGTGCCAGCAAGTTTAGCGGGGGGGTTTACAATGAGCAGTTCTTC. Its protein product is CASKFSGGVYNEQFF. The genes are TRBV13 and TRBJ2-1; 11 nucleotides agree with TRBD2. The CDR3 contains 15 residues. CDR1 is PRHDT, CDR2 FYEKMQ, per germline (reference sequence). J gave up 4 bases and V 7 bases, and 6 bases lay outside the gene matches.

The J gene is TRBJ1-2, the V gene TRBV10-3; D may be TRBD1 (6 bases). The CDR3 spans 12 residues. The V gene lost 11 bases and the J gene lost 10 bases, with 20 bases spanning the gap. Germline V gives CDR1 ENHRY, CDR2 SYGVKD. CDR3 nucleotides: TGTGCCGTCCACAACGGCAACAGGGCCTACACCTTC. Encoded protein: CAVHNGNRAYTF.

A few counts support this clone. V and J are TRBV4-1 and TRBJ1-5; D gene uncertain. CDR3 length equals 17 residues. Germline assignment: CDR1 MGHRA and CDR2 YSYEKL. V lost 4 bases and J 0 bases, leaving 16 bases between the germline ends. CDR3 residues: CASSRFLLPYSNQPQHF. For the CDR3, the DNA is TGCGCCAGCAGCCGATTCCTACTCCCCTATAGCAATCAGCCCCAGCATTTT.